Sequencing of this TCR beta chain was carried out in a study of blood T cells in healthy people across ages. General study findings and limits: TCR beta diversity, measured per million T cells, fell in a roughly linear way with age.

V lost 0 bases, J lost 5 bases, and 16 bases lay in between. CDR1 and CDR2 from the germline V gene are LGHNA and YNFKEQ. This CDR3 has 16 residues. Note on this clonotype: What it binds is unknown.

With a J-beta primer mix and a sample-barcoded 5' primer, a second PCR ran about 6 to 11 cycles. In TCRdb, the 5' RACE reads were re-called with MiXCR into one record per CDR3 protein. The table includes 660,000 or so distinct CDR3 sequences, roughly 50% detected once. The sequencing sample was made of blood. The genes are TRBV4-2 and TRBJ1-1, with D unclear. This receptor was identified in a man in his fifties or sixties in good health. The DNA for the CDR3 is TGTGCCAGCAGCCAAGATCGTGGCATCGGGGAAACTGAAGCTTTCTTT. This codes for CASSQDRGIGETEAFF.